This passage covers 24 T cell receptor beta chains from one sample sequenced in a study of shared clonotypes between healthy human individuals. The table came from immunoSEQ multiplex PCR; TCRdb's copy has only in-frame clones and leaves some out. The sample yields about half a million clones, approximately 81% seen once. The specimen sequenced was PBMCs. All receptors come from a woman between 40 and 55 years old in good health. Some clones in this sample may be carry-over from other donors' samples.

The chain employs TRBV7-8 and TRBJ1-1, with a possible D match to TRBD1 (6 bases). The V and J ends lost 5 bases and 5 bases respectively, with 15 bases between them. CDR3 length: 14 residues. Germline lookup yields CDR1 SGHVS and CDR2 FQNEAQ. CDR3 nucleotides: TGTGCCAGCAGCCTGCTCAGGGGCCGTACTGAAGCTTTCTTT. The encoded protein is CASSLLRGRTEAFF.

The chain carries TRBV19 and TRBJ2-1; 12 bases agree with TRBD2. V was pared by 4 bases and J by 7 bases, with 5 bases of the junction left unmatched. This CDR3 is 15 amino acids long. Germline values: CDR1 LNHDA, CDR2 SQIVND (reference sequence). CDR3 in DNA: TGTGCCAGTAGTACGACTAGCGGGAGTCGGAATGAGCAGTTCTTC. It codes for CASSTTSGSRNEQFF. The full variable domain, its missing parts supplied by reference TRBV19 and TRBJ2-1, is DGGITQSPKYLFRKEGQNVTLSCEQNLNHDAMYWYRQDPGQGLRLIYYSQIVNDFQKGDIAEGYSVSREKKESFPLTVTSAQKNPTAFYLCASSTTSGSRNEQFFGPGTRLTVL.

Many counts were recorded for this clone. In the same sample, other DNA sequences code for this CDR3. CDR3 sequence (DNA): TGTGCCTGGAGTGGGGGACAGGGCGCCCAAGAGACCCAGTACTTC. It translates to CAWSGGQGAQETQYF. The J gene is TRBJ2-5, the V gene TRBV30; 9 nucleotides agree with TRBD1. The junction had 4 bases not matched to a gene; V was cut back by 1 base and J by 1 base. This CDR3 has 15 residues. Germline CDR1 and CDR2: GTSNPN and SVGIG (reference sequence).

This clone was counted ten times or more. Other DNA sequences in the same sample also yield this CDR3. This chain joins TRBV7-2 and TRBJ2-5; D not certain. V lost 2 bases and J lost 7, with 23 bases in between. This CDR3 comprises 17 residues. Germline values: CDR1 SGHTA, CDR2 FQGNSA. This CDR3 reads CASSLYSAPGRSGTQYF. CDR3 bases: TGTGCCAGCAGCTTATATTCGGCCCCTGGGCGCTCGGGGACCCAGTACTTC.

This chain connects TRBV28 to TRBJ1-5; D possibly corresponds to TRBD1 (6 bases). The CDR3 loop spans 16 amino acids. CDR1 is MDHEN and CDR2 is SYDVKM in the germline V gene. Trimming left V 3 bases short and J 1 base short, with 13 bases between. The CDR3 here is CASSFGDIGSNQPQHF. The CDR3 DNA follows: TGTGCCAGCAGTTTCGGGGACATCGGAAGCAATCAGCCCCAGCATTTT.

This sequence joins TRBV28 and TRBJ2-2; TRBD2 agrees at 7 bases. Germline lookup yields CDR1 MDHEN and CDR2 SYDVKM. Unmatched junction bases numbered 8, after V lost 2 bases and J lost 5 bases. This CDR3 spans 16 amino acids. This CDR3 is CASSLTTSAATGELFF. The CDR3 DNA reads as TGTGCCAGCAGTTTAACCACTAGCGCTGCGACCGGGGAGCTGTTTTTT.

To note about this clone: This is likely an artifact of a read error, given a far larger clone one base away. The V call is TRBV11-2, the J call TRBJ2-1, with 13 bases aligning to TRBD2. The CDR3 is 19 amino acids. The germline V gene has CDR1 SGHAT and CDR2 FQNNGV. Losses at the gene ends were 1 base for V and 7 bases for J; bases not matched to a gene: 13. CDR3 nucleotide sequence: TGTGCCAGCAGCTTAGTGTCAGGACTAGCGGGGGAGGCCCTTAATGAGCAGTTCTTC. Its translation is CASSLVSGLAGEALNEQFF.

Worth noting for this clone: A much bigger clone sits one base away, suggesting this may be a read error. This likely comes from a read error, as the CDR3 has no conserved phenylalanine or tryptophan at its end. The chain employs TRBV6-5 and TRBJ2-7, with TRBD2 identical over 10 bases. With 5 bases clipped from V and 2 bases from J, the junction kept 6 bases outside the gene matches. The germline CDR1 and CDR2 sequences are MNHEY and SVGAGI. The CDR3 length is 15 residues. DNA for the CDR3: TGTGCCAGCAGTCCCCTAGCGGGAGAGACCTACGAGCAGTACTCC. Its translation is CASSPLAGETYEQYS.

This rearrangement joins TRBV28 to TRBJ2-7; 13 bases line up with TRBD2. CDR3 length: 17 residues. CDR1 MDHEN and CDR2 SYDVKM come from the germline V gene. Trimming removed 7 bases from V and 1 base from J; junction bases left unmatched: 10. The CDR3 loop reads CASKDRTSGSWSYEQYF. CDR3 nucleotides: TGTGCCAGCAAAGACAGGACTAGCGGGAGTTGGTCCTACGAGCAGTACTTC.

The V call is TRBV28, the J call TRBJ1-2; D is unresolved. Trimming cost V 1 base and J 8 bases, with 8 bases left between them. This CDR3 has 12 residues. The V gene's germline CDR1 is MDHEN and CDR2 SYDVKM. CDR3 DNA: TGTGCCAGCAGTTTATCGAGGGCCGGCTACACCTTC. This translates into CASSLSRAGYTF.

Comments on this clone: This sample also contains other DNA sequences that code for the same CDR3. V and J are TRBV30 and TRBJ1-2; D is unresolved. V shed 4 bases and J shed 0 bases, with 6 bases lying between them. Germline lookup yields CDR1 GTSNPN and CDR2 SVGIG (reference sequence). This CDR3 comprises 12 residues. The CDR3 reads CAWTVSNYGYTF. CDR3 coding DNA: TGTGCCTGGACCGTCTCTAACTATGGCTACACCTTC.

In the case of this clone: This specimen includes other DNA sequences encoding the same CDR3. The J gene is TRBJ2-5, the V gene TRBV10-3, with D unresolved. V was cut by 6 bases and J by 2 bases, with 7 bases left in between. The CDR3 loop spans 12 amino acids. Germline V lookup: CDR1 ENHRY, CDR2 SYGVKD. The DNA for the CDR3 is TGTGCCATCAGCGACGGACAAGAGACCCAGTACTTC. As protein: CAISDGQETQYF.

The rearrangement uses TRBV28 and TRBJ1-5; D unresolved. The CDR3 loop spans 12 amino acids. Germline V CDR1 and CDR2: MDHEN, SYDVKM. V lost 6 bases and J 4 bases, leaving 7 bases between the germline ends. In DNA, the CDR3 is TGTGCCAGCAGGAACACAAATCAGCCCCAGCATTTT. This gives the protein CASRNTNQPQHF.

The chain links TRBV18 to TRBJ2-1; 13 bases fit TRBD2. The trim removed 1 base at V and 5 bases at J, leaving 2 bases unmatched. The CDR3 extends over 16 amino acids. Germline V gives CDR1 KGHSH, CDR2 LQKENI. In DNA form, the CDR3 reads TGTGCCAGCTCACCACGGACTAGCGGGAGCCACAATGAGCAGTTCTTC. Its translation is CASSPRTSGSHNEQFF.

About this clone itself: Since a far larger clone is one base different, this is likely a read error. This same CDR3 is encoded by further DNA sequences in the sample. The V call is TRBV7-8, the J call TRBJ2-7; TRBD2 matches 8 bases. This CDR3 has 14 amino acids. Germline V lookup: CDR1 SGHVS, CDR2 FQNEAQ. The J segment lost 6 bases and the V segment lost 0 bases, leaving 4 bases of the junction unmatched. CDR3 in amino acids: CASSLASSGTEQYF. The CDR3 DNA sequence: TGTGCCAGCAGCTTAGCTAGTAGCGGGACCGAGCAGTACTTC.

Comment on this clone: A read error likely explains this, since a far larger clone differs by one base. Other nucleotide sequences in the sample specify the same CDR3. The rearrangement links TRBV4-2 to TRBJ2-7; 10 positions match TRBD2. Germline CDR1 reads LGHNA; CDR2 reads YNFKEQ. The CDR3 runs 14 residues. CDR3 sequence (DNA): TGTGCCAGCAGCCAAGGGACTAGCGGCTACGAGCAATACTTC. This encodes CASSQGTSGYEQYF.

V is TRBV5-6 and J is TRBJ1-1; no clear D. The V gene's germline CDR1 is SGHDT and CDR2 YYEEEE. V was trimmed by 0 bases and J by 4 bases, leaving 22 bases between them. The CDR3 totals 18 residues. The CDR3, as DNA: TGTGCCAGCAGCTTGGTTAACCCCGCGGCTCTTCGCGGCACTGAAGCTTTCTTT. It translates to CASSLVNPAALRGTEAFF.

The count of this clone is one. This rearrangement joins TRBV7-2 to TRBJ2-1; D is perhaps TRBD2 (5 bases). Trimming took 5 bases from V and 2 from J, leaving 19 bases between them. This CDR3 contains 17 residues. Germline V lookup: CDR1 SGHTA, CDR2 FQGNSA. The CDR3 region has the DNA TGTGCCAGCAGCCCCGGACTGCTGCGGTCAACCTACAATGAGCAGTTCTTC. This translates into CASSPGLLRSTYNEQFF.

The CDR3 nucleotides read TGTGCCAGCAGCCAACACCGACAGGGAGCAACTAATGAAAAACTGTTTTTT. Residues: CASSQHRQGATNEKLFF. The chain is built from TRBV13 and TRBJ1-4; 7 bases fit TRBD1. The V and J ends lost 5 bases and 0 bases, in that order; junction bases with no gene match: 9. CDR1 and CDR2 (germline): PRHDT, FYEKMQ (reference sequence). This CDR3 has 17 amino acids.

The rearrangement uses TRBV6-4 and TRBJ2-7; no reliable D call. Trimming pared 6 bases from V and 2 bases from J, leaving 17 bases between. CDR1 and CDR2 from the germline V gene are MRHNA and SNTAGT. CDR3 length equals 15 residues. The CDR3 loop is CASRFINAGTYEQYF. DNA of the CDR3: TGTGCCAGCAGATTTATCAACGCAGGCACCTACGAGCAGTACTTC.

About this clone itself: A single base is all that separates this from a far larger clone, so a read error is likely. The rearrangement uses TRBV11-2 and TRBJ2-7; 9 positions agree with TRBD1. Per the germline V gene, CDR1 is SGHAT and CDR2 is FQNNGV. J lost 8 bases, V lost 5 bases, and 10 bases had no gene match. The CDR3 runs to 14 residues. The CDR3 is CASSLRTGDGKQYF. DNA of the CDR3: TGTGCCAGCAGCCTCAGGACAGGGGACGGCAAGCAGTACTTC. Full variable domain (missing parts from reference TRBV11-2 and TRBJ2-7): EAGVAQSPRYKIIEKRQSVAFWCNPISGHATLYWYQQILGQGPKLLIQFQNNGVVDDSQLPKDRFSAERLKGVDSTLKIQPAKLEDSAVYLCASSLRTGDGKQYFGPGTRLTVT.

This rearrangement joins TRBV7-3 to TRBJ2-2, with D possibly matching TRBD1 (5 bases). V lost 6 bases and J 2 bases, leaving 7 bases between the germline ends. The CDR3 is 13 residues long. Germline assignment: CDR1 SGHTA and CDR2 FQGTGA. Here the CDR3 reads CASSTGNTGELFF. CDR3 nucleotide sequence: TGTGCCAGCAGTACAGGAAACACCGGGGAGCTGTTTTTT.

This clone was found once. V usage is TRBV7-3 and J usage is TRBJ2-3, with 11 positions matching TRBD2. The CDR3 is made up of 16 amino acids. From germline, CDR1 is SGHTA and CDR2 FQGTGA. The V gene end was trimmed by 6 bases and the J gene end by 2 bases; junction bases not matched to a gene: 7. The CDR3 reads CASSLGLAASTDTQYF. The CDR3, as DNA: TGTGCCAGCAGTTTGGGACTAGCGGCTTCCACAGATACGCAGTATTTT.

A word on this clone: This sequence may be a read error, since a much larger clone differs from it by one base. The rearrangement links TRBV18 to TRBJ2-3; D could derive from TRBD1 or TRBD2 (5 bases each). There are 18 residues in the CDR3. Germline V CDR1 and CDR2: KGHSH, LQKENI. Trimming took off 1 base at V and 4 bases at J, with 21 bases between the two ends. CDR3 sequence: CASSPLPGTTGLADTQYF. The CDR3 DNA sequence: TGTGCCAGCTCACCACTTCCTGGGACGACGGGCCTGGCAGATACGCAGTATTTT.